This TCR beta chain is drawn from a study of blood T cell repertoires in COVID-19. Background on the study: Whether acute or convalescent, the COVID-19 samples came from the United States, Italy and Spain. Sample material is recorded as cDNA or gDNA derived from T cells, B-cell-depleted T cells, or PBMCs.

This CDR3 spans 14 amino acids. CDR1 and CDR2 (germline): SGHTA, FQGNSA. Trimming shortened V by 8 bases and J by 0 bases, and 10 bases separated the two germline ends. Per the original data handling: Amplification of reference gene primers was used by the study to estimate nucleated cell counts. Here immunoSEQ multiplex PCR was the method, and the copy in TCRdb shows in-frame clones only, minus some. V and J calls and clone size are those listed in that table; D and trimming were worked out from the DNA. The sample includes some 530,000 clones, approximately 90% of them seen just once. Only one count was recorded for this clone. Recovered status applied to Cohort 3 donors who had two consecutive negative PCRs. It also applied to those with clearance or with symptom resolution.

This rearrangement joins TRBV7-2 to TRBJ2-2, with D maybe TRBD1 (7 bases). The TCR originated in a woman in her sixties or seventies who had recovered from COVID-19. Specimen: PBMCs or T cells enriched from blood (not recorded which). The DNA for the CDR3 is TGTGCCAGCTCAGGGGGGCCGAACACCGGGGAGCTGTTTTTT. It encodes CASSGGPNTGELFF.